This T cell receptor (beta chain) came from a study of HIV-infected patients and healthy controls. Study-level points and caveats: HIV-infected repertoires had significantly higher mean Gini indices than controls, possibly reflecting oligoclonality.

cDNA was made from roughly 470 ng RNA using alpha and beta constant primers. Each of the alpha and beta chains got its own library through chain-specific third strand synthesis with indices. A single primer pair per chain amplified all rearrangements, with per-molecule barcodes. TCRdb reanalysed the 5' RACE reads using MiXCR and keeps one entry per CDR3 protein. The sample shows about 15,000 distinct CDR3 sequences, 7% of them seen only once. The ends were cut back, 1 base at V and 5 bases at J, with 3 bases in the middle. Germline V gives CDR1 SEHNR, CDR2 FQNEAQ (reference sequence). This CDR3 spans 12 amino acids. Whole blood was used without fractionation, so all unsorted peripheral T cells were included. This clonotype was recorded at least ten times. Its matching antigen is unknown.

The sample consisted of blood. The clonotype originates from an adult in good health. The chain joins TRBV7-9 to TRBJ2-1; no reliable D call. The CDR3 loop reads CASSLGDNEQFF. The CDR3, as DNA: TGTGCCAGCAGCTTAGGGGACAATGAGCAGTTCTTC.